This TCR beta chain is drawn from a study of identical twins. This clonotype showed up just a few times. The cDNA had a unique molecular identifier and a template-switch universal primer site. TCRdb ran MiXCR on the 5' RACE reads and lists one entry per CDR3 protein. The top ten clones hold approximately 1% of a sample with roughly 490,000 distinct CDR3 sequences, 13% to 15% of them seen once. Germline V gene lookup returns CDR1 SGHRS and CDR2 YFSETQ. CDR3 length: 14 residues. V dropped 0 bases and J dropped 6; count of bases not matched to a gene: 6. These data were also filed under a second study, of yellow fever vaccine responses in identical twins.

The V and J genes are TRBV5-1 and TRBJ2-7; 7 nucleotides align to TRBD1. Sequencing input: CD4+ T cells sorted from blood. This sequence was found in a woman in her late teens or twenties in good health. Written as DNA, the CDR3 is TGCGCCAGCAGCTTGGCCACGACAGGGACCGAGCAGTACTTC. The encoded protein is CASSLATTGTEQYF.